By share of the sample, the clone carrying this T cell receptor beta chain is medium-sized. Its antigen is unidentified. Around 530 ng RNA was reverse transcribed with alpha and beta constant-region primers. Each of the alpha and beta chains got its own library through chain-specific third strand synthesis with indices. One primer pair amplified all rearrangements per chain; each cDNA got molecular barcodes. TCRdb independently ran MiXCR on the 5' RACE reads; one entry per CDR3 protein. The sample shows approximately 12,000 distinct CDR3 sequences, approximately 5% of them seen only once. The sample comes from a study of HIV-infected patients and healthy controls. General study results and limits: HIV+ repertoires were severely depleted of MAIT alpha-chain CDR3s, unlike healthy controls.

Whole blood was used without fractionation, so all unsorted peripheral T cells were included. Peripheral blood, approximately 2.5 ml, was drawn for RNA extraction. The sequenced material came from blood. This clonotype was obtained from an adult in good health.

CDR3 DNA: TGTGCCAGCAGTGAAGTTCTACTCACAGATACGCAGTATTTT. Amino acid sequence: CASSEVLLTDTQYF. The rearrangement joins TRBV25-1 to TRBJ2-3; D is undetermined. Per the germline V gene, CDR1 is MGHDK and CDR2 is SYGVNS. The CDR3 loop spans 14 amino acids. V was trimmed by 2 bases and J by 2 bases, leaving 8 bases between them.